This paragraph reports one T cell receptor beta chain. Samples underwent the assay at deep level. Original handling: ImmunoSEQ supplied junction-only sequences lacking quality scores, so filtering was different. Profiling relied on immunoSEQ multiplex PCR, and the TCRdb table lists in-frame clones only, not all of them. The V and J calls and clone size were taken over from that table, and D and trimming were inferred from the DNA. The data show 800,000 to 1,200,000 clones, around 78% seen once. The data were obtained in a study of shared clonotypes between healthy human individuals. Germline V gives CDR1 SGHRS, CDR2 YFSETQ. The V end was cut by 3 bases, the J end by 8 bases, with 17 bases between. The CDR3 consists of 14 residues. Division of CD4+ cells produced a CD45RA+ naive subset and a CD45RA-negative memory subset.

The chain joins TRBV5-1 to TRBJ1-2; D is perhaps TRBD1 (6 bases). This sequence was found in a man between 18 and 35 years old in good health. Some clones in this sample may be carry-over from other donors' samples. Sequenced input: memory CD4+ T cells from PBMCs. Subset specified: CD45RA-negative fraction. Here the CDR3 reads CASSSARTAGGYTF. Here the CDR3 DNA reads TGCGCCAGCAGCTCCGCGAGGACAGCGGGGGGCTACACCTTC.